This passage covers 6 T cell receptor beta chains from one sample sequenced in a study of cytomegalovirus exposure and HLA in healthy donors. It was with 60 Vbeta and 13 Jbeta primers that the PCR ran. TCRdb's table, derived via immunoSEQ multiplex PCR, lists solely in-frame clones and lacks some. This table has around 120,000 clones, 15% appearing once. Specimen: PBMCs. The receptors come from a woman younger than 30 in good health and CMV-seronegative.

A few counts support this clone. The chain is built from TRBV7-9 and TRBJ2-4; D may be TRBD1 (6 bases). V was trimmed by 5 bases and J by 1 base, leaving 15 bases between them. This CDR3 has 16 residues. Germline V CDR1 and CDR2: SEHNR, FQNEAQ (reference sequence). CDR3 sequence reads: CASSEGPDRAKNIQYF. The CDR3 coding sequence is TGTGCCAGCAGCGAGGGACCTGACAGGGCCAAAAACATTCAGTACTTC.

CDR3 in amino acids: CSVPGQGGEGYTF. CDR3 DNA: TGCAGCGTTCCCGGACAGGGGGGCGAAGGCTACACCTTC. J is TRBJ1-2 and V is TRBV29-1, with 10 bases matching TRBD1. The CDR3 runs 13 residues. The germline V gene encodes CDR1 SQVTM and CDR2 ANQGSEA. V shed 5 bases and J 8 bases; nucleotides not matched to a gene: 8.

CDR3 bases: TGTGCCAGTAGTACTCAGGGGGCTGACGCCTATGGCTACACCTTC. Amino acids: CASSTQGADAYGYTF. This rearrangement joins TRBV19 to TRBJ1-2; 8 bases line up with TRBD1. The CDR3 extends over 15 amino acids. J was trimmed by 4 bases and V by 4 bases; bases with no gene match: 8. Looked up from germline, CDR1 is LNHDA and CDR2 is SQIVND (reference sequence).

This clone showed up just a few times. The J gene is TRBJ2-1, the V gene TRBV10-3, with D perhaps matching TRBD1 (6 bases). Looked up from germline, CDR1 is ENHRY and CDR2 is SYGVKD. The length of the CDR3 is 14 residues. Trimming took 11 bases from V and 0 from J, leaving 14 bases between them. CDR3 sequence: CAAGRDTSYNEQFF. The CDR3 DNA reads TGTGCCGCCGGAAGGGACACCTCCTACAATGAGCAGTTCTTC.

This rearrangement joins TRBV2 to TRBJ1-2, with 8 nucleotides matching TRBD1. This CDR3 is built from 16 residues. Germline CDR1 is SNHLY and CDR2 is FYNNEI. The V and J ends lost 5 bases and 2 bases, in that order; junction bases with no gene match: 10. This chain's CDR3 is CASSSGLGQGNYGYTF. CDR3 nucleotide sequence: TGTGCCAGCAGTTCCGGACTAGGACAGGGCAACTATGGCTACACCTTC.

The V gene is TRBV19, the J gene TRBJ2-1; 9 bases align to TRBD2. CDR1 and CDR2 from the germline V gene are LNHDA and SQIVND (reference sequence). V lost 1 base to trimming and J lost 2 bases; unmatched junction nucleotides: 3. The CDR3 totals 16 residues. The CDR3 bases are TGTGCCAGTAGTATAGTGGCGGGAGGGCCCTACAATGAGCAGTTCTTC. Its protein is CASSIVAGGPYNEQFF. The full variable domain, with the rest looked up from reference TRBV19 and TRBJ2-1, is DGGITQSPKYLFRKEGQNVTLSCEQNLNHDAMYWYRQDPGQGLRLIYYSQIVNDFQKGDIAEGYSVSREKKESFPLTVTSAQKNPTAFYLCASSIVAGGPYNEQFFGPGTRLTVL.